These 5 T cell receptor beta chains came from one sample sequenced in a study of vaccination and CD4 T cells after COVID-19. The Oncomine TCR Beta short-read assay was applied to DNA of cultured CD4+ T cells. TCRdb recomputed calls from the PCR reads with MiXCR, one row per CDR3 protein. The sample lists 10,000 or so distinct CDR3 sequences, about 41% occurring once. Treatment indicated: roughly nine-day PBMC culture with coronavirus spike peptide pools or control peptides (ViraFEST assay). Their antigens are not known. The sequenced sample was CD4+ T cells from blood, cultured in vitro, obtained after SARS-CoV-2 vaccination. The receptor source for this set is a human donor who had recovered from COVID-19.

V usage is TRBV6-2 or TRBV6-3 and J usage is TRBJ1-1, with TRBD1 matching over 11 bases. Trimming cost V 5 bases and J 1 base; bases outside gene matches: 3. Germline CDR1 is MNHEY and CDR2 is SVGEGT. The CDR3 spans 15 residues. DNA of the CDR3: TGTGCCAGCAGTAGGACAGGGGGCTCGAACACTGAAGCTTTCTTT. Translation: CASSRTGGSNTEAFF.

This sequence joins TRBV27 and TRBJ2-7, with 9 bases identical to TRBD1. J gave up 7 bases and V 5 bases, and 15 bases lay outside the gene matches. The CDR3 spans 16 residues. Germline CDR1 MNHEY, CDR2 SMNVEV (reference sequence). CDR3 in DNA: TGTGCCAGCAGTCCGCTACTTCTACAGGGGGCGAAGGAGCAGTACTTC. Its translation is CASSPLLLQGAKEQYF.

The CDR3 DNA sequence: TGTGCCAGAGCGACAGGGATGGACTCACCCCTCCACTTT. It encodes CARATGMDSPLHF. The J gene is TRBJ1-6, the V gene TRBV2, with 7 bases aligning to TRBD1. With 9 bases clipped from V and 10 bases from J, the junction kept 9 bases outside the gene matches. The CDR3 length is 13 residues. From germline, CDR1 is SNHLY and CDR2 FYNNEI.

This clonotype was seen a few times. CDR3 residues: CASSPFGGSTDTQYF. CDR3 in DNA: TGTGCCAGCAGCCCCTTTGGGGGCAGCACAGATACGCAGTATTTT. This chain connects TRBV6-1 to TRBJ2-3; perhaps TRBD1 as D (6 bases). The CDR3 runs to 15 residues. The germline CDR1 and CDR2 sequences are MNHNS and SASEGT. The V gene lost 6 bases and the J gene lost 0 bases, with 13 bases spanning the gap.

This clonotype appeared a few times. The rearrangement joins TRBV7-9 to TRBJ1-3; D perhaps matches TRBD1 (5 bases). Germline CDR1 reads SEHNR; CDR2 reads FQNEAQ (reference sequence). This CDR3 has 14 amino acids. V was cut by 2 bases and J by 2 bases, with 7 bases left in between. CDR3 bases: TGTGCCAGCAGCTTATCCAGGGCTGGAAACACCATATATTTT. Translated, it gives CASSLSRAGNTIYF. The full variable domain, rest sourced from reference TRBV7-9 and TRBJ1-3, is DTGVSQNPRHKITKRGQNVTFRCDPISEHNRLYWYRQTLGQGPEFLTYFQNEAQLEKSRLLSDRFSAERPKGSFSTLEIQRTEQGDSAMYLCASSLSRAGNTIYFGEGSWLTVV.